One T cell receptor (beta chain) is described in this entry. Its antigen is as yet unknown. PCR used 60 Vbeta primers and 13 Jbeta primers. Repertoires were generated with immunoSEQ multiplex PCR, while TCRdb's copy carries only in-frame clones and drops some. The sample lists around 170,000 clones, 76% occurring once. These data originate in a study of cytomegalovirus exposure and HLA in healthy donors. Study-wide points: A later analysis linked a missense variant in DCLRE1C to the trimming of TCR beta V and J genes.

V lost 0 bases, J lost 5 bases, and 5 bases stayed unmatched. Germline lookup yields CDR1 SGHRS and CDR2 YFSETQ. CDR3 length equals 14 residues. Sequencing was done on a sample of PBMCs. This chain joins TRBV5-1 and TRBJ2-7; 7 bases are shared with TRBD1. The receptor comes from a young man in good health and CMV-seronegative. In DNA, the CDR3 is TGCGCCAGCAGCTTGGCCGACAGGGCGGACGAGCAGTACTTC. Encoded protein: CASSLADRADEQYF.